The rows below give T cell receptor beta chains drawn from one sample of a study of human T cells and chemical hapten exposure. A single record per CDR3 protein comes from TCRdb applying MiXCR to the RACE reads. The table records 80,000 to 95,000 distinct CDR3 sequences, 9.5% to 12% of them present only once. The sequenced sample was whole blood, obtained in connection with sensitization to the hapten diphenylcyclopropenone (DPC). Every receptor here comes from a man between 35 and 55 years old with alopecia areata. Some clones in this sample may be carry-over from other donors' samples. Both conserved end residues are part of each CDR3. The order of the fields is V gene, J gene, CDR3 protein.

v_gene: TRBV7-6; j_gene: TRBJ1-5; CDR3aa: CASSSGQGSQPQHF
v_gene: TRBV28; j_gene: TRBJ2-3; CDR3aa: CASSLPGQQTDTQYF
v_gene: TRBV7-9; j_gene: TRBJ2-3; CDR3aa: CASSFGPRQTDTQYF
v_gene: TRBV29-1; j_gene: TRBJ2-3; CDR3aa: CSLKGGVLPDTQYF
v_gene: TRBV7-2; j_gene: TRBJ2-3; CDR3aa: CASSSSGRSGDTQYF
v_gene: TRBV2; j_gene: TRBJ2-7; CDR3aa: CASSEVWSSYEQYF
v_gene: TRBV29-1; j_gene: TRBJ2-2; CDR3aa: CSVEDPQGFAGELFF
v_gene: TRBV18; j_gene: TRBJ2-3; CDR3aa: CASSPDRRTDTQYF
v_gene: TRBV24-1; j_gene: TRBJ2-1; CDR3aa: CATSGRDTDSYNEQFF
v_gene: TRBV10-3; j_gene: TRBJ2-3; CDR3aa: CAISSYMDTQYF
v_gene: TRBV14; j_gene: TRBJ2-5; CDR3aa: CASSQDGLAGQETQYF
v_gene: TRBV12-3/TRBV12-4; j_gene: TRBJ1-2; CDR3aa: CASSSLALWGYTF
v_gene: TRBV30; j_gene: TRBJ1-1; CDR3aa: CAWTIGSEAFF
v_gene: TRBV19; j_gene: TRBJ2-1; CDR3aa: CASSIGSAYSYNEQFF
v_gene: TRBV7-9; j_gene: TRBJ1-2; CDR3aa: CASSFEGSYGYTF
v_gene: TRBV6-6; j_gene: TRBJ2-5; CDR3aa: CASSYSGRERQYF
v_gene: TRBV4-3; j_gene: TRBJ2-1; CDR3aa: CASSQGGTIEIYNEQFF
v_gene: TRBV10-3; j_gene: TRBJ2-1; CDR3aa: CAISETAYNEQFF
v_gene: TRBV7-9; j_gene: TRBJ2-5; CDR3aa: CASSLGPEGAGETQYF
v_gene: TRBV3-1; j_gene: TRBJ1-2; CDR3aa: CASGTDRTPRGYTF
v_gene: TRBV6-2/TRBV6-3; j_gene: TRBJ2-7; CDR3aa: CASGTHSYEQYF
v_gene: TRBV18; j_gene: TRBJ2-1; CDR3aa: CASSPPATRSYNEQFF
v_gene: TRBV2; j_gene: TRBJ2-5; CDR3aa: CASGGTSGMGQETQYF
v_gene: TRBV5-5; j_gene: TRBJ2-4; CDR3aa: CASSLGVGAPGIQYF
v_gene: TRBV6-6; j_gene: TRBJ2-5; CDR3aa: CASSLRGRETQYF
v_gene: TRBV5-5; j_gene: TRBJ2-3; CDR3aa: CASTPPPFTGTGSTDTQYF
v_gene: TRBV14; j_gene: TRBJ2-3; CDR3aa: CASSPLYSGSASDTQYF
v_gene: TRBV28; j_gene: TRBJ1-2; CDR3aa: CASSPMTGAYYGYTF
v_gene: TRBV9; j_gene: TRBJ1-3; CDR3aa: CASSVGQGVSGNTIYF
v_gene: TRBV20-1; j_gene: TRBJ2-7; CDR3aa: CSAGWDRSSYEQYF